Listed below are T cell receptor beta chains from one sample, sequenced in a study of cytomegalovirus exposure and HLA in healthy donors. Clones were read by immunoSEQ multiplex PCR, and TCRdb kept only the in-frame ones, dropping some. The sample yields about 140,000 clones, roughly 82% seen once. The sample was PBMCs. Receptor source: a young man in good health and CMV-seronegative. CDR3s include the opening cysteine and the closing phenylalanine or tryptophan. The D gene is left open where the match is weak. A row's size may be missing; if present it is once, few, many or a size class.

J: TRBJ2-5
V: TRBV5-4
D: NA
size: NA
DNA: TGTGCCAGCAGCTTGGAAAGGGGGAAGGAGACCCAGTACTTC
CDR3: CASSLERGKETQYF

J: TRBJ1-1
V: TRBV5-6
D: NA
size: NA
DNA: TGTGCCAGCAGCTTCGGAGGGGATTGGGCTTTCTTT
CDR3: CASSFGGDWAFF

J: TRBJ1-2
V: TRBV18
D: TRBD1
size: NA
DNA: TGTGCCAGCTCACCACCGGGCGTCGACAGGGGTGGCTATGGCTACACCTTC
CDR3: CASSPPGVDRGGYGYTF

J: TRBJ1-6
V: TRBV28
D: NA
size: NA
DNA: TGTGCCAGCAGCGCGGGGGGCTATAATTCACCCCTCCACTTT
CDR3: CASSAGGYNSPLHF

J: TRBJ2-5
V: TRBV6-5
D: TRBD2
size: NA
DNA: TGTGCCAGCAGTTTCTCTAGCGGCCAAGAGACCCAGTACTTC
CDR3: CASSFSSGQETQYF

J: TRBJ2-1
V: TRBV7-6
D: TRBD1
size: NA
DNA: TGTGCCAGCAGCTTAGGCGCCGGGACAGCCATCTACAATGAGCAGTTCTTC
CDR3: CASSLGAGTAIYNEQFF

J: TRBJ1-5
V: TRBV6-6
D: NA
size: many
DNA: TGTGCCGGCGGAAATGGGTTCAATCAGCCCCAGCATTTT
CDR3: CAGGNGFNQPQHF

J: TRBJ2-5
V: TRBV18
D: TRBD1
size: NA
DNA: TGTGCCAGCTCACGCGGGACAGGGTCGATGGAGACCCAGTACTTC
CDR3: CASSRGTGSMETQYF

J: TRBJ2-1
V: TRBV27
D: TRBD1
size: NA
DNA: TGTGCCAGCACCACAAGACAGGGGGCATACTACAATGAGCAGTTCTTC
CDR3: CASTTRQGAYYNEQFF

J: TRBJ2-3
V: TRBV28
D: NA
size: NA
DNA: TGTGCCAGCAGCGACGCTAGCGAGTTCACAGATACGCAGTATTTT
CDR3: CASSDASEFTDTQYF

J: TRBJ1-4
V: TRBV2
D: NA
size: few
DNA: TGTGCCAGCGGGGGACAAGGGGTAGTGAATGAAAAACTGTTTTTT
CDR3: CASGGQGVVNEKLFF

J: TRBJ1-1
V: TRBV5-1
D: NA
size: NA
DNA: TGCGCCAGCAGCTTGACGGGAGGGGGACGCACTGAAGCTTTCTTT
CDR3: CASSLTGGGRTEAFF

J: TRBJ1-1
V: TRBV18
D: TRBD1
size: NA
DNA: TGTGCCAGCTCACCGGGACAGTCGAACACTGAAGCTTTCTTT
CDR3: CASSPGQSNTEAFF

J: TRBJ2-1
V: TRBV6-5
D: TRBD2
size: NA
DNA: TGTGCCAGCACGTTAGCGGGGGGCTACAATGAGCAGTTCTTC
CDR3: CASTLAGGYNEQFF

J: TRBJ2-7
V: TRBV6-5
D: TRBD2
size: few
DNA: TGTGCCAGCAGTTACTCGGGGCTAGCGGGGAGCGAGCAGTACTTC
CDR3: CASSYSGLAGSEQYF

J: TRBJ2-3
V: TRBV5-1
D: TRBD1
size: NA
DNA: TGCGCCAGCACCCGGACAGGGGGCACAGATACGCAGTATTTT
CDR3: CASTRTGGTDTQYF

J: TRBJ1-1
V: TRBV6-5
D: TRBD1
size: NA
DNA: TGTGCCAGCAGTTCCTTAGAGGGGGCATCTGTAGCTTTCTTT
CDR3: CASSSLEGASVAFF

J: TRBJ2-1
V: TRBV6-5
D: NA
size: NA
DNA: TGTGCCAGCAGTTTGGGGGGGCCGTTACGCAATGAGCAGTTCTTC
CDR3: CASSLGGPLRNEQFF

J: TRBJ2-7
V: TRBV10-3
D: TRBD2
size: NA
DNA: TGTGCCGTCAGTTCGGAACTAGCGGTCTCCTACGAGCAGTACTTC
CDR3: CAVSSELAVSYEQYF

J: TRBJ1-2
V: TRBV19
D: NA
size: NA
DNA: TGTGCCAGTAGTATACAGGACAGCATTAACTATGGCTACACCTTC
CDR3: CASSIQDSINYGYTF

J: TRBJ1-1
V: TRBV5-1
D: TRBD1
size: NA
DNA: TGCGCCAGCAGCTTCCAGGGGGCAGACACTGAAGCTTTCTTT
CDR3: CASSFQGADTEAFF

J: TRBJ2-1
V: TRBV7-8
D: TRBD1
size: NA
DNA: TGTGCCAGCAGTTATTTGACCGGGACAGCAAACAATGAGCAGTTCTTC
CDR3: CASSYLTGTANNEQFF

J: TRBJ1-6
V: TRBV5-1
D: TRBD1
size: NA
DNA: TGCGCCAGCAGCTTGGACCCCCCCGGGACAGCAAATTCACCCCTCCACTTT
CDR3: CASSLDPPGTANSPLHF